The 14 T cell receptor beta chains presented below share a single source sample, sequenced in a study of cytomegalovirus exposure and HLA in healthy donors. Sequencing used immunoSEQ multiplex PCR; TCRdb keeps in-frame clones, though not all of them. The table shows about 280,000 clones, with around nine tenths occurring only once. Material for sequencing was PBMCs. These receptors were taken from a woman under 30 in good health and CMV-seronegative.

The chain recombines TRBV7-8 with TRBJ2-3; D is undetermined. Trimming removed 3 bases from V and 5 bases from J, with 6 bases in between. In germline, CDR1 is SGHVS, CDR2 FQNEAQ. The CDR3 is 12 amino acids. The CDR3 is CASSLRRDTQYF. CDR3 DNA sequence: TGTGCCAGCAGCTTGCGTCGAGATACGCAGTATTTT.

This chain links TRBV4-1 with TRBJ1-2; 8 bases match TRBD1. The CDR3 has 13 residues. V shed 5 bases and J 8 bases; nucleotides not matched to a gene: 7. Per the germline V gene, CDR1 is MGHRA and CDR2 is YSYEKL. The CDR3: CASSWTGRDGYTF. The CDR3 DNA is TGCGCCAGCAGCTGGACAGGGCGGGACGGCTACACCTTC.

The chain recombines TRBV2 with TRBJ2-1, with 10 bases identical to TRBD2. The CDR3 has 16 residues. Germline CDR1 reads SNHLY; CDR2 reads FYNNEI. J lost 5 bases, V lost 8 bases, and 12 bases had no gene match. CDR3 loop: CASGELLAGVNNEQFF. The CDR3, as DNA: TGTGCCAGCGGGGAACTCCTAGCGGGAGTAAACAATGAGCAGTTCTTC.

The J gene is TRBJ2-1, the V gene TRBV11-1; 11 nucleotides align to TRBD2. This CDR3 has 18 amino acids. Germline values: CDR1 SGHAT, CDR2 FQDESV (reference sequence). Trimming cost V 5 bases and J 5 bases; bases outside gene matches: 14. CDR3 nucleotides: TGTGCCAGCAGCGGACTAGCGGGCACAATGCCCACCAACAATGAGCAGTTCTTC. This encodes CASSGLAGTMPTNNEQFF.

The V and J genes are TRBV28 and TRBJ2-2, with 9 positions matching TRBD1. The V gene's germline CDR1 is MDHEN and CDR2 SYDVKM. CDR3 length equals 17 residues. V lost 6 bases, J lost 2 bases, and 10 bases stayed unmatched. The CDR3 sequence: CASSSPGQGLNTGELFF. CDR3 nucleotide sequence: TGTGCCAGCAGCTCTCCCGGACAGGGGCTAAACACCGGGGAGCTGTTTTTT.

V gene TRBV15 combines with J gene TRBJ1-4; 7 nucleotides agree with TRBD1. The CDR3 spans 17 residues. The germline CDR1 and CDR2 sequences are LNHNV and YYDKDF (reference sequence). Losses at the gene ends were 0 bases for V and 5 bases for J; bases not matched to a gene: 9. As DNA, the CDR3 is TGTGCCACCAGCAGAGAGGCGACAGGGTTGGACAATGAAAAACTGTTTTTT. Translation gives CATSREATGLDNEKLFF.

J is TRBJ2-3 and V is TRBV15, with TRBD2 identical over 7 bases. V was pared by 0 bases and J by 2 bases, with 2 bases of the junction left unmatched. The germline V gene has CDR1 LNHNV and CDR2 YYDKDF (reference sequence). The length of the CDR3 is 15 residues. CDR3 loop: CATSRDGGNTDTQYF. CDR3 bases: TGTGCCACCAGCAGAGACGGGGGGAACACAGATACGCAGTATTTT.

This clone was recorded once. The rearrangement joins TRBV9 to TRBJ2-1; TRBD2 agrees at 7 bases. The V segment lost 3 bases and the J segment 2 bases; nucleotides outside the gene matches: 5. Germline CDR1 is SGDLS and CDR2 is YYNGEE. The CDR3 sequence is 15 residues long. Here the CDR3 DNA reads TGTGCCAGCAGCGCGGGAGGAGGACCCTACAATGAGCAGTTCTTC. Encoded protein: CASSAGGGPYNEQFF.

This chain links TRBV9 with TRBJ2-1, with 9 bases aligning to TRBD2. CDR1 and CDR2 (germline): SGDLS, YYNGEE. This CDR3 spans 17 amino acids. With V trimmed by 3 bases and J by 3 bases, 10 bases remained unmatched. The CDR3 nucleotides are TGTGCCAGCAGCGGGGAGTCGCTAGCGGGGTTCTACAATGAGCAGTTCTTC. Amino acids: CASSGESLAGFYNEQFF. Filled out from reference TRBV9 and TRBJ2-1, the complete variable domain reads DSGVTQTPKHLITATGQRVTLRCSPRSGDLSVYWYQQSLDQGLQFLIQYYNGEERAKGNILERFSAQQFPDLHSELNLSSLELGDSALYFCASSGESLAGFYNEQFFGPGTRLTVL.

The chain joins TRBV2 to TRBJ1-3; TRBD1 might be the D (6 bases). CDR1 and CDR2 (germline): SNHLY, FYNNEI. This CDR3 spans 15 amino acids. Trimming took 4 bases from V and 0 from J, leaving 10 bases between them. CDR3: CASSVGGYSGNTIYF. Written as DNA, the CDR3 is TGTGCCAGCAGTGTTGGGGGCTACTCTGGAAACACCATATATTTT.

The chain recombines TRBV13 with TRBJ2-6, with D perhaps TRBD1 (5 bases). The germline V gene has CDR1 PRHDT and CDR2 FYEKMQ (reference sequence). V gave up 7 bases and J gave up 0 bases, with 10 bases separating them. This CDR3 is 15 amino acids long. The CDR3 protein is CASTRQTSGANVLTF. DNA for the CDR3: TGTGCCAGCACCAGACAGACCTCTGGGGCCAACGTCCTGACTTTC.

The J gene is TRBJ1-1, the V gene TRBV19, with no clear D. The CDR3 length is 13 residues. V lost 4 bases, J lost 4 bases, and 10 bases lay in between. CDR1 and CDR2 (germline): LNHDA, SQIVND (reference sequence). CDR3 region: CASSNQRVTEAFF. The CDR3, as DNA: TGTGCCAGTAGTAATCAGAGGGTCACTGAAGCTTTCTTT.

As DNA, the CDR3 is TGCGCCAGCAGCTTGGCCGTCTCGGGCACCGGGGAGCTGTTTTTT. Translated, it gives CASSLAVSGTGELFF. V and J are TRBV5-1 and TRBJ2-2; D not certain. The CDR3 spans 15 residues. Germline V gives CDR1 SGHRS, CDR2 YFSETQ. Trimming pared 0 bases from V and 4 bases from J, leaving 10 bases between.

J is TRBJ2-1 and V is TRBV19, with 8 positions matching TRBD2. The CDR3 runs 16 residues. Trimming cost V 4 bases and J 5 bases; bases outside gene matches: 10. The germline CDR1 and CDR2 sequences are LNHDA and SQIVND (reference sequence). The CDR3 region is CASSTPRTSYDNEQFF. CDR3 coding DNA: TGTGCCAGTAGTACCCCCCGGACTAGCTACGACAATGAGCAGTTCTTC.